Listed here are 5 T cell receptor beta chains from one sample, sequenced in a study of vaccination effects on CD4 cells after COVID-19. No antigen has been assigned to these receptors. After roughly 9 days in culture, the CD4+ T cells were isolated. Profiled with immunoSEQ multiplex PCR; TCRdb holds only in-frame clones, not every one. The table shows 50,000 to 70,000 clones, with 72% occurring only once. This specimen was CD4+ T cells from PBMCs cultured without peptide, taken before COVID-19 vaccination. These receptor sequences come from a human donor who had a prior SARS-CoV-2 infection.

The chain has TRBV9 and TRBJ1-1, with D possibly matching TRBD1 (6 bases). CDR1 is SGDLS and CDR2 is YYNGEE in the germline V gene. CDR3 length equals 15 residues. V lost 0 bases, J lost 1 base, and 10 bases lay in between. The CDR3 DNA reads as TGTGCCAGCAGCGTAGGGGGGCGGGGGAACACTGAAGCTTTCTTT. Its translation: CASSVGGRGNTEAFF.

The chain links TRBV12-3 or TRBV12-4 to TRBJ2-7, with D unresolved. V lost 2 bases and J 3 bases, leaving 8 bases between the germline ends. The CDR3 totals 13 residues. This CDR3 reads CASSLSGDYEQYF. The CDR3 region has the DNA TGTGCCAGCAGTTTATCCGGAGACTACGAGCAGTACTTC.

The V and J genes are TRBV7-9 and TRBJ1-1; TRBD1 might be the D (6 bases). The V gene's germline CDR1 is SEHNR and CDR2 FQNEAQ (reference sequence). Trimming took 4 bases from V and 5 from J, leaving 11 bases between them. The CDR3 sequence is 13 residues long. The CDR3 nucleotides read TGTGCCAGCAGCTCCAATACAGGGACTGAAGCTTTCTTT. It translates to CASSSNTGTEAFF. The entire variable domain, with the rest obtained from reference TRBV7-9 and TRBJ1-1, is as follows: DTGVSQNPRHKITKRGQNVTFRCDPISEHNRLYWYRQTLGQGPEFLTYFQNEAQLEKSRLLSDRFSAERPKGSFSTLEIQRTEQGDSAMYLCASSSNTGTEAFFGQGTRLTVV.

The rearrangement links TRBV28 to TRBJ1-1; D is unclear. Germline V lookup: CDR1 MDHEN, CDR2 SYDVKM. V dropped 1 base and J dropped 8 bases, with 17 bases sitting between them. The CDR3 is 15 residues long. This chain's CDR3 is CASSLLSAAGGEAFF. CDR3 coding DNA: TGTGCCAGCAGTTTATTATCGGCCGCGGGAGGCGAAGCTTTCTTT.

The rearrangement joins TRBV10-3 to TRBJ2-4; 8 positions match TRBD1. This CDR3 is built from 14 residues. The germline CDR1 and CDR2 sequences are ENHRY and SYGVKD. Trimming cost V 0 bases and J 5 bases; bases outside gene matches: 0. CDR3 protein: CAISESGQENIQYF. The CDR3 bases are TGTGCCATCAGTGAGTCGGGACAGGAAAACATTCAGTACTTC.